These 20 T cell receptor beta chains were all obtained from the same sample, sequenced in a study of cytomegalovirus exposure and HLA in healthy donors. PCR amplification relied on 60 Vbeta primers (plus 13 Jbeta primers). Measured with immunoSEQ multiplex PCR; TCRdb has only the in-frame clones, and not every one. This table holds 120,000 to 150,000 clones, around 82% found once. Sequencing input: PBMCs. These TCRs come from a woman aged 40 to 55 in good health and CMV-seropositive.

The CDR3 sequence is CATGVDPGNTIYF. In nucleotides, the CDR3 is TGTGCCACAGGGGTAGACCCTGGAAACACCATATATTTT. The V gene is TRBV2, the J gene TRBJ1-3; TRBD1 might be the D (6 bases). The CDR3 sequence is 13 residues long. The V gene lost 10 bases and the J gene lost 2 bases, with 12 bases spanning the gap. Germline values: CDR1 SNHLY, CDR2 FYNNEI.

In DNA, the CDR3 is TGCGCCAGCAGCTACCAGGGACTAGCGGGAGCCCATGAGCAGTTCTTC. Its protein product is CASSYQGLAGAHEQFF. This chain links TRBV5-1 with TRBJ2-1, with 14 positions matching TRBD2. V lost 3 bases, J lost 8 bases, and 7 bases stayed unmatched. The CDR3 contains 16 residues. Germline V gene data show CDR1 as SGHRS and CDR2 as YFSETQ.

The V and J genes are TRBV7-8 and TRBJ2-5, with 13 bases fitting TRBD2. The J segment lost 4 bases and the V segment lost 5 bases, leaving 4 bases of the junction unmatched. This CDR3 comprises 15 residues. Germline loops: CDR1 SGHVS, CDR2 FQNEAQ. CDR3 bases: TGTGCCAGCAGCAGTGGACTAGCGGGAGTAGAGACCCAGTACTTC. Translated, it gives CASSSGLAGVETQYF.

In DNA, the CDR3 is TGTGCCAGCAGTCCTCCGGGACAGGGAAAGACCCAGTACTTC. Protein sequence: CASSPPGQGKTQYF. The chain combines TRBV27 with TRBJ2-5; 9 bases match TRBD1. Germline V gene lookup returns CDR1 MNHEY and CDR2 SMNVEV (reference sequence). The CDR3 is 14 residues long. Trimming cost V 5 bases and J 6 bases; bases outside gene matches: 7.

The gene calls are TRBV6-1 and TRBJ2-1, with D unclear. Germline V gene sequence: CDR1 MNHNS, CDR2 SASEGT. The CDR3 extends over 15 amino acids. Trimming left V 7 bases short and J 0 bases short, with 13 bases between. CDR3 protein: CASTEVMSSYNEQFF. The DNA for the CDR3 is TGTGCCAGCACCGAGGTTATGAGCTCCTACAATGAGCAGTTCTTC.

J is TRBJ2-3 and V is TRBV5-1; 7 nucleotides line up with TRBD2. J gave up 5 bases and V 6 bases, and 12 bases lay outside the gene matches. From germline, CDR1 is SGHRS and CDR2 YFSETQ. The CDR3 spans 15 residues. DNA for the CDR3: TGCGCCAGCACCCAACTGGCGGGAGTAAGAGATACGCAGTATTTT. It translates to CASTQLAGVRDTQYF.

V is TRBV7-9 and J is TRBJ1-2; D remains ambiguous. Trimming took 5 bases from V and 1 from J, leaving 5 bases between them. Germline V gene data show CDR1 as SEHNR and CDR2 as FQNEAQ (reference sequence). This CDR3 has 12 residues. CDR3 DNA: TGTGCCAGCAGCGGGAGTAACTATGGCTACACCTTC. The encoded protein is CASSGSNYGYTF.

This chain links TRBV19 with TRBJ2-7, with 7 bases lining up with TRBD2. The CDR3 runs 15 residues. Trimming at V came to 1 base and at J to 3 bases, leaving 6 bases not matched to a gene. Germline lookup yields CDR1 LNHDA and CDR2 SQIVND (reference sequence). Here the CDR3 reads CASSIAHGGSYEQYF. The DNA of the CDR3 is TGTGCCAGTAGTATAGCCCACGGCGGGAGCTACGAGCAGTACTTC.

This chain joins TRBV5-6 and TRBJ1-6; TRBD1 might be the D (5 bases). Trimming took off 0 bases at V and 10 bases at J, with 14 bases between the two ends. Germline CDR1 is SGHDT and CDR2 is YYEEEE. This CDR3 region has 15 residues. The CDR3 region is CASSLAGRDGSPLHF. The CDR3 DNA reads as TGTGCCAGCAGCTTGGCGGGGAGGGACGGATCACCCCTCCACTTT.

The CDR3 nucleotides read TGTGCCAGTAGTAACAGCGGGAGGGCCACAGATACGCAGTATTTT. It translates to CASSNSGRATDTQYF. The chain is built from TRBV19 and TRBJ2-3; 10 nucleotides line up with TRBD2. After removal of 4 bases from V and 2 bases from J, the junction contained 3 bases not matched to a gene. There are 15 residues in the CDR3. Germline CDR1 LNHDA, CDR2 SQIVND (reference sequence). Supplemented by reference TRBV19 and TRBJ2-3, the full variable domain reads DGGITQSPKYLFRKEGQNVTLSCEQNLNHDAMYWYRQDPGQGLRLIYYSQIVNDFQKGDIAEGYSVSREKKESFPLTVTSAQKNPTAFYLCASSNSGRATDTQYFGPGTRLTVL.

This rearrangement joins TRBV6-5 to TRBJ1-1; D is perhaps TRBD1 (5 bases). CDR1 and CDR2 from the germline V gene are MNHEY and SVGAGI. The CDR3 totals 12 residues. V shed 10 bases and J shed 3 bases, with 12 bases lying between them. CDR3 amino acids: CATIRDYTEAFF. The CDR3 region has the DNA TGTGCCACAATCAGGGATTACACTGAAGCTTTCTTT.

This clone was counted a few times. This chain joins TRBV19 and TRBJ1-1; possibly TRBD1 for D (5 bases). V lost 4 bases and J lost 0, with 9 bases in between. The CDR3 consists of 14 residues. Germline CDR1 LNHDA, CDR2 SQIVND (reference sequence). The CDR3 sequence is CASSRGRVNTEAFF. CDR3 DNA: TGTGCCAGTAGTAGGGGGAGGGTGAACACTGAAGCTTTCTTT.

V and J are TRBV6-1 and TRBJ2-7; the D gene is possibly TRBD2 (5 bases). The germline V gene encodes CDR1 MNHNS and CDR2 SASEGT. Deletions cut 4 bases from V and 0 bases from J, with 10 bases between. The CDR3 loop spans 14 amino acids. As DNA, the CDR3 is TGTGCCAGCAGTGGTCTAGGGAGCTCCTACGAGCAGTACTTC. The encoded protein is CASSGLGSSYEQYF.

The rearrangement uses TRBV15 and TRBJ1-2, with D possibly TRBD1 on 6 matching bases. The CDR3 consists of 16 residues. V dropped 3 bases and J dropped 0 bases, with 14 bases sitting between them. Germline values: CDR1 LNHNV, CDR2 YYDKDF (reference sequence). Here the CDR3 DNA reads TGTGCCACCAGCAGGGGGGGGCAGGGCTCTAACTATGGCTACACCTTC. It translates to CATSRGGQGSNYGYTF.

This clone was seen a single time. CDR3: CATKREPDNEQFF. The CDR3 coding sequence is TGCGCCACCAAGCGGGAGCCCGACAATGAGCAGTTCTTC. The chain combines TRBV5-1 with TRBJ2-1; TRBD2 agrees at 8 bases. CDR1 and CDR2 (germline): SGHRS, YFSETQ. With 9 bases clipped from V and 5 bases from J, the junction kept 7 bases outside the gene matches. The CDR3 consists of 13 residues.

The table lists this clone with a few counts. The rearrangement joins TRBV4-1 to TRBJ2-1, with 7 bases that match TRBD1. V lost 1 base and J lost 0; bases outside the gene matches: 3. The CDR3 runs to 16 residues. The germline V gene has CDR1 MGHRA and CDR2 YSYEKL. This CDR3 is CASSQADRSSYNEQFF. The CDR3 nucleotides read TGCGCCAGCAGCCAAGCGGACAGGAGCTCCTACAATGAGCAGTTCTTC.

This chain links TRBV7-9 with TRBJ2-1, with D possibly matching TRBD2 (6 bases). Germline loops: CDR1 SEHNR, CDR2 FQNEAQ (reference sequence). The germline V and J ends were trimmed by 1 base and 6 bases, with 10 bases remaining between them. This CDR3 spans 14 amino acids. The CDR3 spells CASSLGGGPNEQFF. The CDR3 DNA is TGTGCCAGCAGCTTAGGGGGAGGACCCAATGAGCAGTTCTTC.

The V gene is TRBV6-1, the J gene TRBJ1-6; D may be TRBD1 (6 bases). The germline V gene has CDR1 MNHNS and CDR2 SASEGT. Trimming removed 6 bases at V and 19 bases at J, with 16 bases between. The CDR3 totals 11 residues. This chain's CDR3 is CASRRDTLVHF. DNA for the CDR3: TGTGCCAGCAGGAGGGACACCTTAGTTCACTTT.

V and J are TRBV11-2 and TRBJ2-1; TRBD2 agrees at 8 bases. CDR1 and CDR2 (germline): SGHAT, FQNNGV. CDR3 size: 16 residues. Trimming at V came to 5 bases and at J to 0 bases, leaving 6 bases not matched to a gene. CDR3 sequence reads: CASSPLAGSSYNEQFF. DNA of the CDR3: TGTGCCAGCAGCCCCTTAGCGGGGAGCTCCTACAATGAGCAGTTCTTC.

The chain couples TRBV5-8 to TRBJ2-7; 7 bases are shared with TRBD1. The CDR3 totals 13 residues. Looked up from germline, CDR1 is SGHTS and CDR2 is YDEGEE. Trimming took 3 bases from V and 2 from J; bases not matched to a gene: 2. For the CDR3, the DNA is TGTGCCAGCAGCTATGGACAGGCCTACGAGCAGTACTTC. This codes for CASSYGQAYEQYF.